Sequencing of this T cell receptor beta chain was carried out in a study of response to subunit inactivated influenza vaccine. Study findings and constraints: Every seasonal influenza vaccination brings in few new T cells, the authors suggested.

J lost 12 bases, V lost 3 bases, and 5 bases had no gene match. Looked up from germline, CDR1 is MGHDK and CDR2 is SYGVNS. The CDR3 is made up of 13 amino acids. TCRdb re-called the RT-PCR reads through MiXCR, storing one row per CDR3 protein. The table shows roughly 160,000 distinct CDR3 sequences, with about 10% occurring only once. As for this clonotype: Its antigen remains unidentified.

The origin of this receptor is a man between 50 and 75 years old who received an inactivated influenza vaccine. The starting material was CD8+ T cells sorted from PBMCs, obtained around 25 months after vaccination. The V gene is TRBV25-1, the J gene TRBJ2-1; 10 bases map to TRBD2. The CDR3 nucleotides read TGTGCCAGCAGTGAGTCTAGCGGGGGCGCGCAGTTCTTC. Its protein product is CASSESSGGAQFF.